This T cell receptor beta chain is from a study of T cells after somatic rescue of genetic block. Sequenced by immunoSEQ multiplex PCR; TCRdb stores in-frame clones only, minus some. The sample yields about 120,000 clones, around nine tenths seen once. Germline values: CDR1 SGHTA, CDR2 FQGNSA. Trimming shortened V by 6 bases and J by 0 bases, and 19 bases separated the two germline ends. The CDR3 extends over 17 amino acids. The receptor's source is a woman in her late teens or twenties. The J gene is TRBJ2-3, the V gene TRBV7-2; D possibly corresponds to TRBD1 (6 bases). Sequencing was performed on peripheral blood mononuclear cells (PBMCs). CDR3 region: CASRPNRAPLSTDTQYF. CDR3 DNA sequence: TGTGCCAGCAGGCCTAACAGGGCCCCCCTTAGCACAGATACGCAGTATTTT.